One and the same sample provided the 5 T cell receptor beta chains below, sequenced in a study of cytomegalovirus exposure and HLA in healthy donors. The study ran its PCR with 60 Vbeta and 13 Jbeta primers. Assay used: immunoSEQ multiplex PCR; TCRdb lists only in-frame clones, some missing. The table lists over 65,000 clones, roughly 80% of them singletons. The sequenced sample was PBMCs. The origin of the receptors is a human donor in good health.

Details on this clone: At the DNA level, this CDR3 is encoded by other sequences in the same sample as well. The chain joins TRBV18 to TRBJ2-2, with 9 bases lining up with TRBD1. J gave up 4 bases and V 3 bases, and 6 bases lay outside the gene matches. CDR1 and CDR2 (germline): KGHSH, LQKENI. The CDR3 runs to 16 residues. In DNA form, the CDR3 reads TGTGCCAGCTCACCGGCGGGACAGGGAAGCACCGGGGAGCTGTTTTTT. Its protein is CASSPAGQGSTGELFF.

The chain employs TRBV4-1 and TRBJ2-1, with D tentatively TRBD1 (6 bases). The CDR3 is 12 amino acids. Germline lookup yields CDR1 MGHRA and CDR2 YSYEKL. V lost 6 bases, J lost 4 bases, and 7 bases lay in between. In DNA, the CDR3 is TGCGCCAGCAGAACAGGGTACAATGAGCAGTTCTTC. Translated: CASRTGYNEQFF.

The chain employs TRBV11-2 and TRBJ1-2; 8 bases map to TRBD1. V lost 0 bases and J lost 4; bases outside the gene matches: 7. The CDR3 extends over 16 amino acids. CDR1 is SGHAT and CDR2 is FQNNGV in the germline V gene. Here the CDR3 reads CASSLETEDRVYGYTF. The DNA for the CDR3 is TGTGCCAGCAGCTTAGAAACGGAGGACAGGGTCTATGGCTACACCTTC.

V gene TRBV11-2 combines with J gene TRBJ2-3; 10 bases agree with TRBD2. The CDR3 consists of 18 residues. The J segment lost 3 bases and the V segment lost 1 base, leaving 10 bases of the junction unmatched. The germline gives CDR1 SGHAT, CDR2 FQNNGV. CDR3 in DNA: TGTGCCAGCAGCTTAGGGGGGGCTAGCGGGGGAGGGACAGATACGCAGTATTTT. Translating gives CASSLGGASGGGTDTQYF.

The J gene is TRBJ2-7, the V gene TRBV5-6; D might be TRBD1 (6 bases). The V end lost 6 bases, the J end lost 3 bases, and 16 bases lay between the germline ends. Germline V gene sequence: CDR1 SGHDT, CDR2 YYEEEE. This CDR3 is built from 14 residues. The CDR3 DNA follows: TGTGCCAGCACCGTCTTAGGGGACAACTACGAGCAGTACTTC. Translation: CASTVLGDNYEQYF.